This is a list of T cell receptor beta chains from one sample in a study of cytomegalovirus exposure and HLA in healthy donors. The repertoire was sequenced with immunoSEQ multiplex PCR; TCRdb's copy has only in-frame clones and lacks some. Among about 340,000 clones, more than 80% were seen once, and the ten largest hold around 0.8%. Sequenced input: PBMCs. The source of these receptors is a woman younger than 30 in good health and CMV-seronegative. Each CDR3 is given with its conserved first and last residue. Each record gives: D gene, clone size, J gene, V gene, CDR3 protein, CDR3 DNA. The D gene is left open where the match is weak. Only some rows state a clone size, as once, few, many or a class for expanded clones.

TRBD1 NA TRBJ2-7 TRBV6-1 CASSWDRGEQYF TGTGCCAGCAGTTGGGACAGGGGCGAGCAGTACTTC
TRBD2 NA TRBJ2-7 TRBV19 CASSEGLAFYEQYF TGTGCCAGTAGTGAAGGACTAGCGTTCTACGAGCAGTACTTC
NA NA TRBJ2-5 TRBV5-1 CASSLGQGRETQYF TGCGCCAGCAGCTTGGGGCAGGGTAGGGAGACCCAGTACTTC
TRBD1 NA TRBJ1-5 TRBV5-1 CASSLGDRGSAYSNQPQHF TGCGCCAGCAGCTTGGGGGACAGGGGGTCCGCCTATAGCAATCAGCCCCAGCATTTT
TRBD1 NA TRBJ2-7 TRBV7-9 CASSSQGGPSYEQYF TGTGCCAGCAGCTCACAGGGGGGTCCCTCCTACGAGCAGTACTTC
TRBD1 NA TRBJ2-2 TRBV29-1 CSVGDRLSNGELFF TGCAGCGTCGGGGACAGGTTGTCGAACGGGGAGCTGTTTTTT
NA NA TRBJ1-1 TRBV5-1 CASNGRTDNMNTEAFF TGCGCCAGCAACGGTCGGACAGATAACATGAACACTGAAGCTTTCTTT
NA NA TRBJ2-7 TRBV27 CASSPSTPAYEQYF TGTGCCAGCAGTCCCTCTACCCCCGCCTACGAGCAGTACTTC
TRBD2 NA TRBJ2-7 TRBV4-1 CASSPEGGTGLAGLSYEQYF TGCGCCAGCAGCCCCGAGGGAGGCACGGGACTAGCGGGACTCTCCTACGAGCAGTACTTC
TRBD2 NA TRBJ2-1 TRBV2 CATRAGGAYNEQFF TGTGCCACCAGAGCGGGGGGCGCCTACAATGAGCAGTTCTTC
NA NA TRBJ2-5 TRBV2 CASSEGQAETQYF TGTGCCAGCAGTGAGGGCCAGGCTGAGACCCAGTACTTC
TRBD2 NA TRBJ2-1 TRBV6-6 CASSYGGSMGNEQFF TGTGCCAGCAGTTACGGCGGGAGTATGGGCAATGAGCAGTTCTTC
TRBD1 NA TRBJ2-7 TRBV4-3 CASSQATGGFYEQYF TGCGCCAGCAGCCAAGCCACAGGGGGATTTTACGAGCAGTACTTC
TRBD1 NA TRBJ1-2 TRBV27 CASSLAGTGTNYGYTF TGTGCCAGCAGTTTAGCTGGGACAGGGACTAACTATGGCTACACCTTC
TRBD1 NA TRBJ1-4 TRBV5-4 CASSETGRKDEKLFF TGTGCCAGCAGCGAGACAGGGCGGAAGGACGAAAAACTGTTTTTT
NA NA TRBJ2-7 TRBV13 CASSSSQRPPYEQYF TGTGCCAGCAGCTCCTCCCAGCGGCCTCCCTACGAGCAGTACTTC
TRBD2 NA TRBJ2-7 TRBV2 CASTSSGKNYEQYF TGTGCCAGCACCAGTAGCGGGAAAAACTACGAGCAGTACTTC
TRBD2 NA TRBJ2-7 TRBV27 CASSLMARAGGEQYF TGTGCCAGCAGTTTAATGGCTCGAGCGGGGGGGGAGCAGTACTTC
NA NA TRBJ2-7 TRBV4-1 CASSLGTGGSYEQYF TGCGCCAGCAGCCTAGGGACTGGGGGATCCTACGAGCAGTACTTC
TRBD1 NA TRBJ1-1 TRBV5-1 CASSPGTGSLNTEAFF TGCGCCAGCAGCCCCGGGACAGGGTCATTGAACACTGAAGCTTTCTTT
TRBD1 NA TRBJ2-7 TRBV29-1 CSVGGTGRSIYEQYF TGCAGCGTTGGGGGGACAGGGAGGAGTATCTACGAGCAGTACTTC
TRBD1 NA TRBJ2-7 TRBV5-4 CASSWRDRAYEQYF TGTGCCAGCAGCTGGCGGGACAGGGCTTACGAGCAGTACTTC
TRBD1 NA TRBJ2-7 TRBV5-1 CASNDRGLSYEQYF TGCGCCAGCAATGACAGGGGTCTCTCCTACGAGCAGTACTTC
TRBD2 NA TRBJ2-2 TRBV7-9 CASSLTSGRVLNTGELFF TGTGCCAGCAGCCTGACTAGCGGGAGGGTTTTGAACACCGGGGAGCTGTTTTTT
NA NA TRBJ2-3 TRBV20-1 CSAPRTDTQYF TGCAGTGCTCCTAGAACAGATACGCAGTATTTT
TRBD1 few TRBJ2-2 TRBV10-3 CAINPTGGPGELFF TGTGCCATCAATCCGACAGGGGGTCCCGGGGAGCTGTTTTTT
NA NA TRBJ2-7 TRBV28 CASNKRYEQYF TGTGCCAGCAACAAGAGGTACGAGCAGTACTTC
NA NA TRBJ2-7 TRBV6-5 CASSYSDTYEQYF TGTGCCAGCAGTTACTCGGACACCTACGAGCAGTACTTC
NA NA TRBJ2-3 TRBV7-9 CASSPPWETDTQYF TGTGCCAGCAGCCCTCCTTGGGAGACAGATACGCAGTATTTT
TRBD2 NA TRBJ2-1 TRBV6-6 CASRLEREGRNEQFF TGTGCCAGCAGATTAGAGCGGGAGGGCCGCAATGAGCAGTTCTTC
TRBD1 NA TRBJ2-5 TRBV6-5 CASSYGGTGGETQYF TGTGCCAGCAGTTACGGGGGGACAGGGGGAGAGACCCAGTACTTC
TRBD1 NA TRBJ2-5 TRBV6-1 CASSEQGASQETQYF TGTGCCAGCAGCGAACAGGGGGCTAGTCAAGAGACCCAGTACTTC
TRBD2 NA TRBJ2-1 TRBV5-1 CASSAGTSGSFGSYNEQFF TGCGCCAGCAGCGCGGGGACTAGCGGGTCATTCGGGTCCTACAATGAGCAGTTCTTC
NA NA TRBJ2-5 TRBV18 CASSPMTAQETQYF TGTGCCAGCTCACCAATGACAGCTCAAGAGACCCAGTACTTC
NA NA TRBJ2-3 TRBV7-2 CASSSERTSTDTQYF TGTGCCAGCAGCTCGGAGCGGACGAGCACAGATACGCAGTATTTT
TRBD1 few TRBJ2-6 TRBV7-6 CASSEQGAGANVLTF TGTGCCAGCAGCGAACAGGGGGCTGGGGCCAACGTCCTGACTTTC
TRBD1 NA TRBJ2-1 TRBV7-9 CASSPGQTLDEQFF TGTGCCAGCAGCCCGGGACAGACCTTAGATGAGCAGTTCTTC
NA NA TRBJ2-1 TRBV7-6 CASSPTSSVEQFF TGTGCCAGCAGCCCAACTAGTTCGGTTGAGCAGTTCTTC
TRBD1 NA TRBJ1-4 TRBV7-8 CASSALKGARVVEKLFF TGTGCCAGCAGCGCCCTAAAGGGGGCGCGCGTAGTTGAAAAACTGTTTTTT
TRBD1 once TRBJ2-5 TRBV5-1 CASSLGQAQETQYF TGCGCCAGCAGCCTGGGACAGGCCCAAGAGACCCAGTACTTC
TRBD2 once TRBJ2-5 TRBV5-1 CASSFTLAGEETQYF TGCGCCAGCAGCTTCACCCTAGCGGGAGAAGAGACCCAGTACTTC
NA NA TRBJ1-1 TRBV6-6 CASSYDGGEREAFF TGTGCCAGCAGTTACGACGGGGGAGAACGGGAAGCTTTCTTT
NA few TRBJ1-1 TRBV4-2 CASSQGTVSGNTEAFF TGTGCCAGCAGCCAAGGGACAGTGAGTGGGAACACTGAAGCTTTCTTT
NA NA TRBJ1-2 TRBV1 CTSSQEGRGQGAGGYTF TGCACCAGCAGCCAAGAAGGGAGAGGACAGGGGGCCGGTGGCTACACCTTC
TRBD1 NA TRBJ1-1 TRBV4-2 CASSQVHTGGAETEAFF TGTGCCAGCAGCCAAGTCCATACAGGGGGCGCGGAGACTGAAGCTTTCTTT
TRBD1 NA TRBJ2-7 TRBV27 CASSRQGEAYEQYF TGTGCCAGCAGCCGACAGGGGGAGGCCTACGAGCAGTACTTC
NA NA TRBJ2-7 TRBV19 CASSIGYSGPSHEQYF TGTGCCAGTAGTATAGGTTATAGCGGACCCTCCCACGAGCAGTACTTC
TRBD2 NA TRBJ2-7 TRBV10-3 CAISERRLAGGEQYF TGTGCCATCAGTGAGAGGCGACTAGCGGGAGGCGAGCAGTACTTC
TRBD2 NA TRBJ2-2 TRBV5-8 CASGTSGFGELFF TGTGCCAGCGGTACTAGCGGGTTCGGGGAGCTGTTTTTT